This T cell receptor (beta chain) was sequenced for a study of T cell repertoires in aging, cancer and after chemotherapy. This clonotype was observed a handful of times. Germline V gives CDR1 LGHNA, CDR2 YSLEER. V was cut by 4 bases and J by 5 bases, with 15 bases left in between. CDR3 length equals 14 residues. The template was genomic DNA from peripheral blood, not RNA. Rearranged V-D-J TRB sequences were amplified with a mixed TRB-A/B primer pool. One entry per CDR3 protein, called by TCRdb with MiXCR from the multiplex PCR reads. The table includes over 10,000 distinct CDR3 sequences, approximately 21% detected once.

The V and J genes are TRBV4-3 and TRBJ2-7; D ambiguous. The specimen was blood. The source of this sequence is a human donor in good health. The CDR3 DNA is TGCGCCAGCAGCCGCGACATTTTGGGAAACGAGCAGTACTTC. Amino acids: CASSRDILGNEQYF.